This T cell receptor beta chain was recorded in a study of OX40 agonist ivuxolimab in advanced cancers. Turning to the study itself: Participants, approximately 83% male, averaged about 56 years of age, ranging from about 20 to 79. Partial responses occurred in Three dose-escalation patients, one with hepatocellular carcinoma and two with cutaneous melanoma. Study-level results: More expanded clones were found, on average, in CD8+ than in CD4+ T cells. By week 6 at 0.1 to 3.0 mg/kg, blood CD4+ and CD8+ T cells had expanded clonally.

The data were produced by immunoSEQ multiplex PCR, yet TCRdb's version contains in-frame clones alone and is incomplete. The table has approximately 82,000 clones, 88% seen once. CDR3 length equals 15 residues. The ends lost 3 bases at V and 8 bases at J; junction bases unmatched: 9. Germline V gives CDR1 LGHNA, CDR2 YNFKEQ. On this clone itself: As yet, its antigen is unknown.

This chain links TRBV4-2 with TRBJ2-2, with 7 bases identical to TRBD2. The receptor was derived from an adult with an advanced solid tumor such as melanoma, head and neck, liver or kidney cancer. This specimen was CD4+ or CD8+ T cells sorted from blood, taken in a trial of the OX40 agonist ivuxolimab. The CDR3 DNA follows: TGTGCCAGCAGCCAGTCACCGGGGGGTCGAGGGGAGCTGTTTTTT. Translation gives CASSQSPGGRGELFF.